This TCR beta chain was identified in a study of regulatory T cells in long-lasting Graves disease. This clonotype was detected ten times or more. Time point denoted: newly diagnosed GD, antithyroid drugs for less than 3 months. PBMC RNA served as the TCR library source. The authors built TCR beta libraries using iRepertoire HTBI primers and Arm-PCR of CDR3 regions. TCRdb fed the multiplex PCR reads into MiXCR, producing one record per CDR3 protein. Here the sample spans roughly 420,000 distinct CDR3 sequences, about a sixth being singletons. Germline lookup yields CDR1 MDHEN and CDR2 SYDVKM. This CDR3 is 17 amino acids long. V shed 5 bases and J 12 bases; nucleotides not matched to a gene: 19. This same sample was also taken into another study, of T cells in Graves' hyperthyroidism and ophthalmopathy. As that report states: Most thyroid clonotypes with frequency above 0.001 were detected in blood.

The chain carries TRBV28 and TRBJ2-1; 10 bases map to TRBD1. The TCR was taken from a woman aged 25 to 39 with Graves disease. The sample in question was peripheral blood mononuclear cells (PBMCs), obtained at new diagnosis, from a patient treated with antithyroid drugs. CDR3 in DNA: TGTGCCAGCAGTCTAAAACCCGGGACAGGGGATTTTTATTGGCAGTTCTTC. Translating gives CASSLKPGTGDFYWQFF.